This note documents a single TCR beta chain sequence. Its antigen is unknown. No qualities accompany the bases; no much larger clone lies one base away. Participants in the prospective study were enrolled through a virtual design, were aged roughly 18 to 100 years, and lived in fewer than 30 United States geographic areas. In the prospective study, cohorts were assigned on the basis of participant-reported clinical history obtained from a screening survey and a study questionnaire. Recovered participants in ImmuneRACE Cohort 3 were defined by two consecutive negative NP/OP PCR tests, clearance by a healthcare professional, or resolution of symptoms. In the prospective study, mobile phlebotomists collected whole blood, serum and a nasopharyngeal or oropharyngeal swab from each participant. Prospective study participants could optionally give additional blood draws and questionnaires over an approximately 2-month period. Prospective study blood samples were shipped either frozen or at room temperature before DNA extraction.

TCRbeta CDR3 regions were amplified from genomic DNA by means of the immunoSEQ Assay, a bias-controlled multiplex PCR. From the authors' description of their analysis: Nucleated cell counts per sample were estimated from amplification of reference gene primers within the assay. To quantify the absolute abundance of each unique TCRbeta CDR3 rearrangement, sequence reads were collapsed and filtered. For each sample, productive Simpson clonality was calculated as the square root of Simpson's diversity index over productive rearrangements. Held by TCRdb, this immuneACCESS table contains in-frame sequences only and omits some clones. Under half of the omission traces to an unresolved V gene where checked; the cause of the rest is unknown. That table gives V, J and clone size, and the DNA gave D and trimming. The sample has 200,000 to 250,000 clones on record, about 80% of them singletons. The ten largest make up approximately 1.8% of the sample.

This record belongs to a study of blood T cell repertoires in COVID-19 (dated by TCRdb to 2018 to 2020). The study in broad terms: Samples from collaborators originated in the United States, Italy and Spain and spanned both the acute and convalescent phases of COVID-19. The material from the prospective study consisted of cDNA or gDNA derived from T cells, B-cell-depleted T cells, or PBMCs. Deeply sampled blood TCRbeta repertoires from subjects exposed to, actively infected with, or recovered from COVID-19 were included in the dataset. The repertoires were made available in a free public database intended to serve as a resource for research on the immune response to SARS-CoV-2. The samples were drawn from two sources: the first 160 participants of the ongoing ImmuneRACE study, and fewer than 1,500 subjects contributed by 6 global collaborators. Nearly every sample came with metadata listing a de-identified subject ID, COVID-19 status, age in years and sex. Where available, HLA class I and class II types were obtained from metadata supplied by the sample provider rather than from assay-based typing. What the work shows at the level of the full study, not this receptor alone: Clinical and demographic metadata were provided uncurated, with the amount varying by source and participant.

Measured from the cysteine to the phenylalanine, the CDR3 is 15 residues long. Only the CDR3 portion is preserved as DNA: 45 bases, with reading frame beginning at the first base. CDR1 is given as ENHRY and CDR2 as SYGVKD, both from the germline V gene. V drops 7 bases and J drops 5 bases, leaving 18 bases in between. This TCR came from a man aged 55 to 70 who had recovered from COVID-19. The specimen sequenced was PBMCs or T cells enriched from blood (not recorded which). The chain was built from TRBV10-3 and TRBJ2-1, and perhaps TRBD2 as D gene, on 5 matching bases. The DNA is as follows: TGTGCCATCACTCAAGGGCTAGCTCCCAACAATGAGCAGTTCTTC. This sequence encodes CAITQGLAPNNEQFF.